This passage covers 2 T cell receptor beta chains from one sample sequenced in a study of yellow fever vaccine responses in identical twins. MiXCR, run by TCRdb on the RT-PCR reads, gives a single entry per CDR3 protein. This table holds about 4,200 distinct CDR3 sequences, roughly 87% found once. The specimen was T cells from blood (PBMCs), unsorted or a sorted subset (not recorded which), collected before or after yellow fever vaccination (not recorded which). These receptors were collected from a woman under 30 who received the yellow fever vaccine.

The chain couples TRBV11-3 to TRBJ1-5; tentatively, D is TRBD1 (5 bases). The germline CDR1 and CDR2 sequences are SGHNT and YENEEA. V was clipped by 4 bases and J by 8 bases, with 12 bases between them. The CDR3 covers 13 residues. In DNA, the CDR3 is TGTGCCAGCAGCTGGGGAGGGGATAAGCCCCAGCATTTT. Translation: CASSWGGDKPQHF.

This sequence joins TRBV14 and TRBJ2-2; 7 nucleotides agree with TRBD2. The CDR3 consists of 14 residues. In germline, CDR1 is SGHDN, CDR2 FVKESK. Unmatched junction bases numbered 5, after V lost 4 bases and J lost 6 bases. CDR3 residues: CASSLGLVAGELFF. CDR3 nucleotide sequence: TGTGCCAGCAGCCTTGGACTAGTTGCCGGGGAGCTGTTTTTT.